This record concerns one T cell receptor beta chain sequence. This entry comes from a study of T cell changes during pregnancy in multiple sclerosis. Germline-derived CDR1 and CDR2 are SGHRS and YFSETQ. CDR3 size: 14 residues. Trimming removed 0 bases from V and 1 base from J, with 8 bases in between. TCRdb's table, derived via immunoSEQ multiplex PCR, lists solely in-frame clones and lacks some. The sample contains approximately 60,000 clones, roughly 90% of which appear only once. The V and J genes are TRBV5-1 and TRBJ2-7; D unresolved. The receptor comes from a female donor with multiple sclerosis, enrolled in a pregnancy study. The sample consisted of peripheral blood, taken in the first trimester of pregnancy. The CDR3 region is CASSLAGLSYEQYF. CDR3 in DNA: TGCGCCAGCAGCTTGGCCGGGTTATCCTACGAGCAGTACTTC.